Presented here are 12 T cell receptor beta chains from one specimen sequenced in a study of response to subunit inactivated influenza vaccine. TCRdb reprocessed the RT-PCR reads with MiXCR, giving one entry per CDR3 protein. The sample carries roughly 790,000 distinct CDR3 sequences, approximately 21% recorded once. Source: PBMCs from blood, taken around 5 days after vaccination. Every receptor here comes from a man aged 50-59 years who received an inactivated influenza vaccine.

This clonotype was counted a few times. The V and J genes are TRBV4-1 and TRBJ2-4; D ambiguous. Between the trimmed V and J ends, which lost 3 bases and 0 bases, there was a span of 6 bases. CDR1 and CDR2 (germline): MGHRA, YSYEKL. This CDR3 contains 14 residues. The CDR3 sequence: CASSHLLAKNIQYF. CDR3 in DNA: TGCGCCAGCAGCCATCTACTAGCCAAAAACATTCAGTACTTC.

This sequence joins TRBV3-1 and TRBJ2-2, with TRBD1 matching over 10 bases. This CDR3 region has 19 residues. Germline assignment: CDR1 LGHDT and CDR2 YNNKEL (reference sequence). This CDR3 is CTPRDGDRGLVWNTGELFF. DNA of the CDR3: TGTACCCCCCGAGATGGGGACAGGGGTTTAGTGTGGAACACCGGGGAGCTGTTTTTT. Full variable domain (outside the CDR3, taken from reference TRBV3-1 and TRBJ2-2): DTAVSQTPKYLVTQMGNDKSIKCEQNLGHDTMYWYKQDSKKFLKIMFSYNNKELIINETVPNRFSPKSPDKAHLNLHINSLELGDSAVYFCTPRDGDRGLVWNTGELFFGEGSRLTVL.

The sample holds a few counts of this clonotype. This chain connects TRBV6-5 to TRBJ1-2; possible D gene TRBD1, 5 bases. V gave up 2 bases and J gave up 3 bases, with 16 bases separating them. This CDR3 region has 16 residues. Per germline, CDR1 MNHEY and CDR2 SVGAGI. The CDR3 DNA follows: TGTGCCAGCAGTTACACATCCCCAGGGTCGTACTATGGCTACACCTTC. Protein product: CASSYTSPGSYYGYTF.

The CDR3 region has the DNA TGTGCCAGCAGCTTAGACGGAAAAATCCCATCCTACGAGCAGTACTTC. Amino acid sequence: CASSLDGKIPSYEQYF. The chain combines TRBV7-8 with TRBJ2-7; D remains ambiguous. Trimming took 1 base from V and 1 from J, leaving 14 bases between them. Germline V CDR1 and CDR2: SGHVS, FQNEAQ. The CDR3 runs to 16 residues.

This clonotype was seen only a few times. The chain carries TRBV9 and TRBJ2-7; 13 positions match TRBD2. V trimming: 4 bases; J trimming: 2 bases; junction bases outside the gene matches: 6. The CDR3 is 16 residues long. Germline V gives CDR1 SGDLS, CDR2 YYNGEE. CDR3 in DNA: TGTGCCAGCAGCTCTCGACTAGCGGGGGGACCCTACGAGCAGTACTTC. Translation gives CASSSRLAGGPYEQYF.

This chain uses TRBV3-1 with TRBJ1-5; D possibly corresponds to TRBD1 (5 bases). V lost 0 bases and J 6 bases, leaving 12 bases between the germline ends. Germline values: CDR1 LGHDT, CDR2 YNNKEL (reference sequence). This CDR3 comprises 15 residues. This CDR3 reads CASSQDWGSGQPQHF. The CDR3, as DNA: TGTGCCAGCAGCCAAGATTGGGGGTCAGGTCAGCCCCAGCATTTT.

The chain couples TRBV29-1 to TRBJ1-1; no reliable D call. From germline, CDR1 is SQVTM and CDR2 ANQGSEA. This CDR3 region has 12 residues. Trimming stripped 5 bases from V and 1 base from J, with 8 bases between. The CDR3 is CSVFRGNTEAFF. The DNA of the CDR3 is TGCAGCGTTTTTCGGGGGAACACTGAAGCTTTCTTT. Variable domain in full (rest from reference TRBV29-1 and TRBJ1-1): SAVISQKPSRDICQRGTSLTIQCQVDSQVTMMFWYRQQPGQSLTLIATANQGSEATYESGFVIDKFPISRPNLTFSTLTVSNMSPEDSSIYLCSVFRGNTEAFFGQGTRLTVV.

This chain connects TRBV5-4 to TRBJ1-6, with no clear D. Germline CDR1 and CDR2: SGHNT and YYREEE (reference sequence). CDR3 length: 17 residues. V lost 1 base to trimming and J lost 7 bases, with 18 bases between them. CDR3: CASSLRIPGRLNSPLHF. DNA of the CDR3: TGTGCCAGCAGCTTGAGGATCCCCGGACGACTCAATTCACCCCTCCACTTT. Together with reference TRBV5-4 and TRBJ1-6, the CDR3 gives the full variable domain: ETGVTQSPTHLIKTRGQQVTLRCSSQSGHNTVSWYQQALGQGPQFIFQYYREEENGRGNFPPRFSGLQFPNYSSELNVNALELDDSALYLCASSLRIPGRLNSPLHFGNGTRLTVT.

This clonotype was seen a handful of times. The gene calls are TRBV4-3 and TRBJ2-1; 7 bases agree with TRBD2. Germline lookup yields CDR1 LGHNA and CDR2 YSLEER. The CDR3 covers 17 residues. The J segment lost 2 bases and the V segment lost 0 bases, leaving 7 bases of the junction unmatched. CDR3 sequence reads: CASSQEVDGRTYNEQFF. Here the CDR3 DNA reads TGCGCCAGCAGCCAAGAGGTCGACGGGAGGACCTACAATGAGCAGTTCTTC.

This clonotype turned up a few times. This chain joins TRBV10-3 and TRBJ1-5; 9 bases fit TRBD1. From germline, CDR1 is ENHRY and CDR2 SYGVKD. The CDR3 totals 13 residues. Trimming took 10 bases from V and 5 from J; bases not matched to a gene: 6. The CDR3 sequence is CASTGGRDQPQHF. In DNA, the CDR3 is TGTGCCAGCACAGGGGGCCGGGATCAGCCCCAGCATTTT.

This clonotype has ten or more counts. This chain joins TRBV29-1 and TRBJ2-7; D remains ambiguous. Germline CDR1 is SQVTM and CDR2 is ANQGSEA. With 2 bases removed from V and 5 bases from J, the gap between germline ends came to 16 bases. This CDR3 region has 14 residues. CDR3 sequence: CSVEQRGGSHEQYF. In DNA, the CDR3 is TGCAGCGTTGAACAGAGAGGCGGATCCCACGAGCAGTACTTC.

V is TRBV6-5 and J is TRBJ2-7; D gene ambiguous. The CDR3 spans 13 residues. CDR1 and CDR2 (germline): MNHEY, SVGAGI. V was pared by 2 bases and J by 0 bases, with 5 bases between. CDR3 nucleotides: TGTGCCAGCAGTTACGGCATCTCCTACGAGCAGTACTTC. It is translated as CASSYGISYEQYF.